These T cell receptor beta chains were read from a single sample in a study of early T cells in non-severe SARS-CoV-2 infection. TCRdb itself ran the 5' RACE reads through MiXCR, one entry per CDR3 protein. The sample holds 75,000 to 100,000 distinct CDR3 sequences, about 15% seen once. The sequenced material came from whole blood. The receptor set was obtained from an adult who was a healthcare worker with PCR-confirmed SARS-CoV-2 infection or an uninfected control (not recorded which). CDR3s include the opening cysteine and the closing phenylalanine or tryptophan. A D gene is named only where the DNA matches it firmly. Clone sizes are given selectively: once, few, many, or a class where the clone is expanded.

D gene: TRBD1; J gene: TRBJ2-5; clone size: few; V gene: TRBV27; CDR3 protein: CASSFRSGQGKETQYF; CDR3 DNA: TGTGCCAGCAGTTTTAGGTCAGGACAGGGTAAAGAGACCCAGTACTTC
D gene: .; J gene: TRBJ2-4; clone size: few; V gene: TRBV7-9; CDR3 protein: CASMWTKWSVKNIQYF; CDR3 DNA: TGTGCCAGCATGTGGACTAAGTGGTCGGTCAAAAACATTCAGTACTTC
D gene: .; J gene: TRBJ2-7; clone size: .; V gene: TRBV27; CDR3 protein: CASSLSSATYEQYF; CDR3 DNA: TGTGCCAGCAGTTTATCTAGCGCTACCTACGAGCAGTACTTC
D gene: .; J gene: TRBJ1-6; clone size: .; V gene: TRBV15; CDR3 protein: CATSRDGGIGDSPLHF; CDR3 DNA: TGTGCCACCAGCAGAGATGGTGGGATAGGAGATTCACCCCTCCACTTT
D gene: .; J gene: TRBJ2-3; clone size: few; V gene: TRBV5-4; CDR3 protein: CASSTIEGGRTDTQYF; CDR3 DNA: TGTGCCAGCAGCACGATAGAGGGGGGGAGAACAGATACGCAGTATTTT
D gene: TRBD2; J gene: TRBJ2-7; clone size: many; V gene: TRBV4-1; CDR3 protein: CASSQGLAGHYEQYF; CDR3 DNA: TGCGCCAGCAGCCAAGGACTAGCGGGCCACTACGAGCAGTACTTC
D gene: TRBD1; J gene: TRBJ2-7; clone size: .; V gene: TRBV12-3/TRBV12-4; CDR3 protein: CASSPTGVWAYEQYF; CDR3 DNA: TGTGCCAGCAGTCCAACAGGGGTTTGGGCTTACGAGCAGTACTTC
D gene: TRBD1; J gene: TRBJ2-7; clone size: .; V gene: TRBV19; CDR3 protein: CASSTGQGGPYEQYF; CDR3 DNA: TGTGCCAGTAGTACGGGACAGGGCGGACCCTACGAGCAGTACTTC
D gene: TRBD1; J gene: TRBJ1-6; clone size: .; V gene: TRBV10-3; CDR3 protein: CAISGDRVNSPLHF; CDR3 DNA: TGTGCCATCAGTGGGGACAGGGTGAATTCACCCCTCCACTTT
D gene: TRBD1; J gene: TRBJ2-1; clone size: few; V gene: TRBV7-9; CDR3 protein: CASSLLGQGYNEQFF; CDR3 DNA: TGTGCCAGCAGCTTATTGGGACAGGGCTACAATGAGCAGTTCTTC
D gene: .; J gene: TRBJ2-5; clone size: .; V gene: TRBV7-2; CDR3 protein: CASSLGEFQETQYF; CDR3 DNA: TGTGCCAGCAGCTTAGGGGAATTCCAAGAGACCCAGTACTTC
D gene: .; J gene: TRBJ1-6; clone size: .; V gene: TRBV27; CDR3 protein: CASSLSRSPLHF; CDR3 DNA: TGTGCCAGCAGTTTAAGTCGTTCACCCCTCCACTTT
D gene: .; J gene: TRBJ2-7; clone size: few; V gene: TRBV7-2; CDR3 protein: CASSSQAYEQYF; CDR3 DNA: TGTGCCAGCAGCTCCCAAGCTTACGAGCAGTACTTC
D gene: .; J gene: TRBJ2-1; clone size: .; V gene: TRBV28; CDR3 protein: CASSSIGSYEQFF; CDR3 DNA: TGTGCCAGCTCTTCTATCGGGAGCTATGAGCAGTTCTTC
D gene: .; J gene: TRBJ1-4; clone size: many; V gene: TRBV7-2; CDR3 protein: CASRQNRGYEKLFF; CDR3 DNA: TGTGCCAGCAGACAAAACCGGGGCTATGAAAAACTGTTTTTT
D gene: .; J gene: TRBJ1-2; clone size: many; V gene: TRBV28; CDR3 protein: CASSPSRNYGYTF; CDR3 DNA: TGTGCCAGCAGCCCCAGTCGGAACTATGGCTACACCTTC